These 20 T cell receptor beta chains came from one sample sequenced in a study of cytomegalovirus exposure and HLA in healthy donors. The PCR ran on 60 Vbeta and 13 Jbeta primers. TCRdb's copy holds only in-frame clones and misses some; the assay was immunoSEQ multiplex PCR. The sample carries 75,000 to 100,000 clones, roughly 70% recorded once. The sequenced sample consisted of PBMCs. These receptors all stem from a male donor in good health and CMV-seronegative.

The V call is TRBV18, the J call TRBJ2-3; no firm D call. The CDR3 extends over 12 amino acids. V lost 5 bases and J 0 bases, leaving 3 bases between the germline ends. CDR1 and CDR2 from the germline V gene are KGHSH and LQKENI. CDR3: CASSTSTDTQYF. CDR3 nucleotide sequence: TGTGCCAGCTCAACAAGCACAGATACGCAGTATTTT.

This clone was counted between two and nine times. The chain joins TRBV6-1 to TRBJ1-5; 9 bases align to TRBD1. Trimming took 3 bases from V and 6 from J; bases not matched to a gene: 15. In germline, CDR1 is MNHNS, CDR2 SASEGT. The CDR3 is 18 amino acids. For the CDR3, the DNA is TGTGCCAGCAGTGAGGAGGGACAGGGTGCCTGGGGAAGTCAGCCCCAGCATTTT. Protein product: CASSEEGQGAWGSQPQHF.

This rearrangement joins TRBV7-2 to TRBJ2-7; D possibly corresponds to TRBD1 (6 bases). The CDR3 contains 15 residues. V dropped 6 bases and J dropped 0 bases, with 15 bases sitting between them. Germline-derived CDR1 and CDR2 are SGHTA and FQGNSA. The CDR3 loop is CASRGRSDSSYEQYF. CDR3 in DNA: TGTGCCAGCAGGGGTCGCTCGGACAGCTCCTACGAGCAGTACTTC.

This clone was detected only a few times. This chain joins TRBV7-9 and TRBJ1-1; D is ambiguous. Trimming shortened V by 5 bases and J by 9 bases, and 13 bases separated the two germline ends. The germline V gene has CDR1 SEHNR and CDR2 FQNEAQ (reference sequence). The CDR3 spans 12 residues. CDR3 DNA: TGTGCCAGCAGCCGAGCTGGGAGCAAAGCTTTCTTT. This encodes CASSRAGSKAFF.

The rearrangement links TRBV27 to TRBJ1-1; D gene ambiguous. Germline V gene data show CDR1 as MNHEY and CDR2 as SMNVEV (reference sequence). Trimming removed 2 bases at V and 1 base at J, with 5 bases between. The CDR3 covers 13 residues. The CDR3 DNA sequence: TGTGCCAGCAGTTTAGGGCCGAACACTGAAGCTTTCTTT. Amino acids: CASSLGPNTEAFF.

A single count supports this clone. The chain is built from TRBV28 and TRBJ2-7; 7 bases align to TRBD1. Trimming cost V 6 bases and J 3 bases; bases outside gene matches: 11. The CDR3 extends over 15 amino acids. From germline, CDR1 is MDHEN and CDR2 SYDVKM. In DNA, the CDR3 is TGTGCCAGCAGCAACGACAGGGAGATTCTCTACGAGCAGTACTTC. Protein product: CASSNDREILYEQYF.

The chain joins TRBV5-6 to TRBJ1-4; D is ambiguous. The germline gives CDR1 SGHDT, CDR2 YYEEEE. The V and J ends lost 0 bases and 5 bases respectively, with 5 bases between them. The CDR3 covers 13 residues. As DNA, the CDR3 is TGTGCCAGCAGCTTGGACTTAAATGAAAAACTGTTTTTT. It encodes CASSLDLNEKLFF. Complete variable domain (other parts from reference TRBV5-6 and TRBJ1-4): DAGVTQSPTHLIKTRGQQVTLRCSPKSGHDTVSWYQQALGQGPQFIFQYYEEEERQRGNFPDRFSGHQFPNYSSELNVNALLLGDSALYLCASSLDLNEKLFFGSGTQLSVL.

This clone showed up just a few times. This chain uses TRBV7-8 with TRBJ1-5; 7 positions agree with TRBD1. Trimming cost V 5 bases and J 4 bases; bases outside gene matches: 11. The CDR3 runs to 16 residues. Germline V CDR1 and CDR2: SGHVS, FQNEAQ. CDR3 loop: CASSPRIGQANQPQHF. In DNA form, the CDR3 reads TGTGCCAGCAGCCCCCGTATAGGACAGGCGAATCAGCCCCAGCATTTT.

This sequence joins TRBV7-2 and TRBJ2-7, with 11 bases fitting TRBD1. J lost 6 bases, V lost 5 bases, and 6 bases had no gene match. CDR3 length: 14 amino acids. The germline gives CDR1 SGHTA, CDR2 FQGNSA. The CDR3 loop reads CASSQGQGVGEQYF. The CDR3 bases are TGTGCCAGCAGCCAGGGACAGGGGGTTGGCGAGCAGTACTTC.

This clone was detected only a few times. This sequence joins TRBV18 and TRBJ2-7; D is undetermined. The CDR3 consists of 13 residues. Trimming left V 5 bases short and J 5 bases short, with 13 bases between. Germline values: CDR1 KGHSH, CDR2 LQKENI. CDR3 protein: CASSELVSHEQYF. The CDR3 nucleotides are TGTGCCAGCTCAGAGCTAGTGTCCCACGAGCAGTACTTC.

This clone was counted a few times. The V gene is TRBV7-8, the J gene TRBJ2-5; the match to TRBD1 covers 9 bases. Losses at the gene ends were 6 bases for V and 10 bases for J; bases not matched to a gene: 21. CDR3 length equals 17 residues. Germline assignment: CDR1 SGHVS and CDR2 FQNEAQ. The CDR3 region is CASSYLPGTGRYVGQYF. CDR3 in DNA: TGTGCCAGCAGTTACCTCCCCGGGACAGGGCGTTATGTTGGCCAGTACTTC.

This clone has a handful of counts. The chain links TRBV27 to TRBJ2-4, with D possibly being TRBD1 (5 bases). The CDR3 is 15 residues long. V lost 11 bases, J lost 0 bases, and 17 bases lay in between. Germline V gene sequence: CDR1 MNHEY, CDR2 SMNVEV (reference sequence). The CDR3 loop is CAPPGRCIAKNIQYF. The CDR3 DNA reads as TGTGCCCCCCCAGGGCGATGTATAGCCAAAAACATTCAGTACTTC.

This clone was observed a handful of times. The V gene is TRBV6-1, the J gene TRBJ1-1, with 9 bases identical to TRBD1. This CDR3 is built from 14 residues. V gave up 8 bases and J gave up 5 bases; unmatched junction bases: 9. CDR1 is MNHNS, CDR2 SASEGT, per germline. The CDR3 DNA follows: TGTGCCAGCTGGAAGGGGACAGGGAGGACTGAAGCTTTCTTT. Translation gives CASWKGTGRTEAFF.

J is TRBJ2-1 and V is TRBV29-1; tentative D call: TRBD1 (5 bases). Trimming cost V 6 bases and J 0 bases, with 12 bases left between them. Germline CDR1 SQVTM, CDR2 ANQGSEA. The CDR3 totals 14 residues. DNA for the CDR3: TGCAGCGTCGACAGCTCTAGCTCCTACAATGAGCAGTTCTTC. Its translation is CSVDSSSSYNEQFF.

The V call is TRBV7-9, the J call TRBJ2-7, with D unclear. CDR1 is SEHNR and CDR2 is FQNEAQ in the germline V gene (reference sequence). The CDR3 loop spans 12 amino acids. Trimming took 3 bases from V and 6 from J, leaving 9 bases between them. As DNA, the CDR3 is TGTGCCAGCAGCTTCCCGCGGAGCGAGCAGTACTTC. This gives the protein CASSFPRSEQYF.

This clone occurred a few times. The chain employs TRBV6-1 and TRBJ1-5; 8 positions agree with TRBD1. CDR3 size: 13 residues. Per the germline V gene, CDR1 is MNHNS and CDR2 is SASEGT. Germline trimming cut 8 bases from V and 6 bases from J; bases unmatched to any gene: 6. The DNA for the CDR3 is TGTGCCAGCTCGGGACAGGCCACTCAGCCCCAGCATTTT. It yields the protein CASSGQATQPQHF.

The J gene is TRBJ1-2, the V gene TRBV7-2; TRBD1 might be the D (6 bases). CDR1 and CDR2 (germline): SGHTA, FQGNSA. V shed 2 bases and J shed 8 bases, with 18 bases lying between them. The CDR3 covers 15 residues. This chain's CDR3 is CASSLTLVGARGYTF. The CDR3, as DNA: TGTGCCAGCAGCTTAACCCTGGTGGGGGCTCGGGGCTACACCTTC.

J is TRBJ1-1 and V is TRBV4-3; 7 nucleotides match TRBD1. V shed 6 bases and J 2 bases; nucleotides not matched to a gene: 3. Germline V gene sequence: CDR1 LGHNA, CDR2 YSLEER. The CDR3 totals 13 residues. CDR3 amino acids: CASSRQGNTEAFF. The CDR3 DNA reads TGCGCCAGCAGTCGACAGGGAAACACTGAAGCTTTCTTT.

The CDR3 spells CASSYSGTGYEKLFF. The CDR3 bases are TGTGCCAGCAGTTACTCTGGGACAGGGTACGAAAAACTGTTTTTT. The chain carries TRBV6-5 and TRBJ1-4; TRBD1 agrees at 9 bases. V dropped 0 bases and J dropped 8; count of bases not matched to a gene: 4. Germline V CDR1 and CDR2: MNHEY, SVGAGI. The CDR3 length is 15 residues.

V gene TRBV7-6 combines with J gene TRBJ2-7; 9 nucleotides match TRBD1. Germline CDR1 and CDR2: SGHVS and FNYEAQ. The V and J ends lost 5 bases and 3 bases, in that order; junction bases with no gene match: 5. The CDR3 covers 14 residues. Here the CDR3 DNA reads TGTGCCAGCAGCCGGACAGGGGAAGGCTACGAGCAGTACTTC. Its protein is CASSRTGEGYEQYF.